Listed below are T cell receptor beta chains from one sample, sequenced in a study of Ad26.COV2.S vaccination and SARS-CoV-2 variants. Generated by immunoSEQ multiplex PCR, the TCRdb table keeps only in-frame clones and is missing some. Of more than 300,000 clones listed, around nine tenths are singletons. Sample: peripheral blood, taken in a trial of Ad26.COV2.S vaccine versus placebo. These receptors came from a person aged 18-65 years who received the Ad26.COV2.S COVID-19 vaccine or a placebo. CDR3s include the opening cysteine and the closing phenylalanine or tryptophan.

v_call,j_call,cdr3_aa
TRBV7-8,TRBJ2-5,CASSKGHPRETQYF
TRBV27,TRBJ2-7,CASSSQGAFFYEQYF
TRBV5-1,TRBJ2-7,CASSLLPGQVSYEQYF
TRBV3-1/TRBV3-2,TRBJ1-3,CASSRNKNTIYF
TRBV11-2,TRBJ2-3,CASSSSAGADTQYF
TRBV6-5,TRBJ2-7,CASSSNFLGSSYEQYF
TRBV29-1,TRBJ1-2,CSGDRADYGYTF
TRBV4-2,TRBJ1-2,CASSQGTGGRGYTF
TRBV5-6,TRBJ1-5,CASSLRGWNNQPQHF
TRBV19,TRBJ1-1,CASSARTRTAEAFF
TRBV18,TRBJ1-1,CASSPRTEAMNTEAFF
TRBV6-5,TRBJ2-6,CASGKQGAGANVLTF
TRBV6-5,TRBJ1-1,CASRELGEAFF
TRBV7-2,TRBJ2-1,CASSLFSGPYNEQFF
TRBV4-2,TRBJ2-3,CASSQVWDESTDTQYF
TRBV6-5,TRBJ1-5,CASRLDRGWNQPQHF
TRBV21-1,TRBJ2-3,CASSKAGGGAALVTDTQYF
TRBV4-1,TRBJ1-1,CASSPTPGTAFEAFF
TRBV3-1/TRBV3-2,TRBJ2-1,CASSQGLAGGGYNEQFF
TRBV7-2,TRBJ2-6,CASLLGGGANVLTF
TRBV2,TRBJ1-1,CASSDITNTEAFF
TRBV6-2/TRBV6-3,TRBJ2-3,CASSYYRGMGDTQYF
TRBV28,TRBJ1-1,CASSFIRVAEAFF
TRBV6-5,TRBJ2-3,CASTLGRSTDTQYF